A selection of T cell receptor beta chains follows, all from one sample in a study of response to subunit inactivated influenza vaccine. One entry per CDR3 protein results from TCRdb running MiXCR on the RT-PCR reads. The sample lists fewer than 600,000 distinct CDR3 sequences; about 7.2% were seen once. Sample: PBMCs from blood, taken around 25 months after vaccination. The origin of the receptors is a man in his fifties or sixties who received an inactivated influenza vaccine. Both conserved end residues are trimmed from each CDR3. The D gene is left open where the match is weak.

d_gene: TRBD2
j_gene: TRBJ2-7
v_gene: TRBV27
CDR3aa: ASSLSPGLAAAEQY

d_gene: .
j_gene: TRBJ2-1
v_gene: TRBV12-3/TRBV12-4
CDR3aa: ASRNDGGVEQF

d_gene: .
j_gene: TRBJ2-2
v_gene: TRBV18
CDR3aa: ASSTTQRYTGELF

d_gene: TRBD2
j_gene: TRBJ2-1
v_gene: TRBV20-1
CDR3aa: SATNRAGVSVNNEQF

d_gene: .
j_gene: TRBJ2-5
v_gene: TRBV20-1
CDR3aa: SAEGWAPRETQY

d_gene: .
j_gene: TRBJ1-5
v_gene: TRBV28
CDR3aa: ASRTVNQPQH

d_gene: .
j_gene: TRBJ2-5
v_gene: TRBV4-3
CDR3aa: ASSQDLTPGDKKETQY

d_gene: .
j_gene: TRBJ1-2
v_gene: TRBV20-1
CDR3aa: SALGHSGYT

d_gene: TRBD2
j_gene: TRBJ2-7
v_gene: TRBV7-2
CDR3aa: ASSMGLAGGPTYEQY

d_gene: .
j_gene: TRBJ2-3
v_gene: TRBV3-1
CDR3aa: ASSQVGGLRTDTQY

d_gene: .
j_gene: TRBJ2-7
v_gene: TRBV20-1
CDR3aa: SANLVRSYEQY

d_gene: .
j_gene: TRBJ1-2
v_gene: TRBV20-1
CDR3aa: SATPDSIYGYT

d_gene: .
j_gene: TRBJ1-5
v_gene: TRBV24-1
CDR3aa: ATSDSRQIYSNQPQH

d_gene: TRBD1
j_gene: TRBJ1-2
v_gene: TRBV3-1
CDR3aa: ASSRTGGIANYGYT

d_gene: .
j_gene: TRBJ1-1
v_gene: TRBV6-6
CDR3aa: ASSYYDTEAF

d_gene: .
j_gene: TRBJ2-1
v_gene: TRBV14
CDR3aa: ASSLLLTFYNEQF

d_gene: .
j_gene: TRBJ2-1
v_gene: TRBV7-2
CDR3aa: ASSPRQYLYNEQF

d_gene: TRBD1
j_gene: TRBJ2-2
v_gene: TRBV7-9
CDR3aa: ASSSRDRHTGELF

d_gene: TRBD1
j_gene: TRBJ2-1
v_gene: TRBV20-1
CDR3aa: SANLGQVNKF

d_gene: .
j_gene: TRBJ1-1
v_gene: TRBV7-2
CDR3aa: ASSLGGVSAEAF

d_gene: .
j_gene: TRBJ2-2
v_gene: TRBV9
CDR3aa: ASSFSGNTGELF

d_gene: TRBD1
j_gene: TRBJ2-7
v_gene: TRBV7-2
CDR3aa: ASSLRRTGGREQY

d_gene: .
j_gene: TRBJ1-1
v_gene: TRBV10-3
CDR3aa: AISVGENTEAF

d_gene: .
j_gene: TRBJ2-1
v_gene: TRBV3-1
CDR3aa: ASSLRTNAYNEQF

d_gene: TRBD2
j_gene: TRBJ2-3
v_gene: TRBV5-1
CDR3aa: ASSTGTSGPFSTDTQY

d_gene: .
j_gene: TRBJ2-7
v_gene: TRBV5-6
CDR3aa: ASSSRRGSEQY

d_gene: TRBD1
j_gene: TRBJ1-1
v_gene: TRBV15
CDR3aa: ATSRDHRGWNTEAF

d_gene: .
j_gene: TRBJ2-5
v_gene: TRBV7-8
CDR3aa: ASRPVATETQY

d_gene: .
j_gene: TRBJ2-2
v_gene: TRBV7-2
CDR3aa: ASSLGSGTTGELF

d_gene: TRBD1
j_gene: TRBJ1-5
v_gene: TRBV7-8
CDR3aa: ASSNPQGVTNQPQH

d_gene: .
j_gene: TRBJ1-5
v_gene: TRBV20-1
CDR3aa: SARTGQYNQPQH

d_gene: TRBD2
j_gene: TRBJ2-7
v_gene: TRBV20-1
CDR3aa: SASPQRGPLEQY

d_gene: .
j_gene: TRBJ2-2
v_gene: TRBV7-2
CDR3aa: ASSPGITGELF

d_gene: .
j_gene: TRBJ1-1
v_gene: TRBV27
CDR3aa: ASSPRVGVNTEAF

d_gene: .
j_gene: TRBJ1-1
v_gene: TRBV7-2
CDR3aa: ASSQPMVWNTEAF

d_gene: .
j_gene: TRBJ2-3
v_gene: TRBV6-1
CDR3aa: ASTTGRIVGTQY

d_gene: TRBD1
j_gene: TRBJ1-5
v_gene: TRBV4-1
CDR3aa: ASSQKQGASNYQPQH

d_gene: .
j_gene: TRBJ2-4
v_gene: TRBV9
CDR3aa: ASSVAPGLAKNIQY

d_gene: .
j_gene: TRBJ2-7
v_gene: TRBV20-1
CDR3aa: SARVRGSSYEQY

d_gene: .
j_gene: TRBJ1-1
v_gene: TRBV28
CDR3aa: ASGSDTSREAF

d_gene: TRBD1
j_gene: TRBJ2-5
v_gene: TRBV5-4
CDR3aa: ASSFNAGGETQY

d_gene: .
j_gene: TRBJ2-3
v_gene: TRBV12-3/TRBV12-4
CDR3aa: ASGMLPGSTDTQY

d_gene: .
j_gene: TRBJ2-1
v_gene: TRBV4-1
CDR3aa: ASRGFWVRDNEQF

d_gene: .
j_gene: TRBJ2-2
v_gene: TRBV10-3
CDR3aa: AIRRTGELF

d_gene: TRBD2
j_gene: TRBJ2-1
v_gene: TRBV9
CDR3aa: ASSSGGSWGEQF

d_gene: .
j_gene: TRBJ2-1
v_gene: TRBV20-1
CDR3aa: SAIRENNEQF

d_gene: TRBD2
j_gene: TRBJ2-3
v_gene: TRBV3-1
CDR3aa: ASSPSGSADTQY

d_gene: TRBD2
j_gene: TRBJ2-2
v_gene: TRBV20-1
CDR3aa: SATLAGSNTGELF

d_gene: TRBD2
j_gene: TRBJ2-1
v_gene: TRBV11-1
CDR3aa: ASSFGTSGKKPYNEQF

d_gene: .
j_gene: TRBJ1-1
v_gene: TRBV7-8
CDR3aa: ASSSLGRVNTEAF

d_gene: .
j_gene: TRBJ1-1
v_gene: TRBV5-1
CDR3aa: ASSAQQLNTKAF

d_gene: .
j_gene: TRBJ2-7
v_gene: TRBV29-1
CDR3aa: SATGPGVYEQY

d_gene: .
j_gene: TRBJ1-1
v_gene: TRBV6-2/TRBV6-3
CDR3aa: ASSYARGTLGTEAF

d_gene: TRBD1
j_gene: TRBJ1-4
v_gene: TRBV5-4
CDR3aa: ASSGTGTDEKLF

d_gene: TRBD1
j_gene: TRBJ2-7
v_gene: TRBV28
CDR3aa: ASTRDRWAYEQY

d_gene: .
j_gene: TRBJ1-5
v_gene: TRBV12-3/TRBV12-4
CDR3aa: ASSPEMSRTQH